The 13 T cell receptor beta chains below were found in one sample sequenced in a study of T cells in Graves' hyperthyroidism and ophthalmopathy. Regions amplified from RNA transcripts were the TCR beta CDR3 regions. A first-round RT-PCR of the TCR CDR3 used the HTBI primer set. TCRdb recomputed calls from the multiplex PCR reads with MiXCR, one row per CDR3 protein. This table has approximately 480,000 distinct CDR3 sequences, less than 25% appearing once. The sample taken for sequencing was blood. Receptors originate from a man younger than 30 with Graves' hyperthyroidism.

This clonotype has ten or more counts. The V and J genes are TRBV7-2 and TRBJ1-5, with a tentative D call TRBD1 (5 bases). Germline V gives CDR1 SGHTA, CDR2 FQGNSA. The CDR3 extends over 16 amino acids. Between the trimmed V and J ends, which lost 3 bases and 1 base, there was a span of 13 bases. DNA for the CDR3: TGTGCCAGCAGCTTGCGGGGCAGGGTAAGCAATCAGCCCCAGCATTTT. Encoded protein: CASSLRGRVSNQPQHF. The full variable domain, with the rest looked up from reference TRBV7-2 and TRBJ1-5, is GAGVSQSPSNKVTEKGKDVELRCDPISGHTALYWYRQSLGQGLEFLIYFQGNSAPDKSGLPSDRFSAERTGGSVSTLTIQRTQQEDSAVYLCASSLRGRVSNQPQHFGDGTRLSIL.

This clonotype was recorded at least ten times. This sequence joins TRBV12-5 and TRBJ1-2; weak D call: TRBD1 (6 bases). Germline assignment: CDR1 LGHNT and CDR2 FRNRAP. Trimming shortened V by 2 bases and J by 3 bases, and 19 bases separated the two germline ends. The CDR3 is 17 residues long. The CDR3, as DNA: TGTGCTAGTGGTTTGCCGACGGTACAGGGCATCCACTATGGCTACACCTTC. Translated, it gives CASGLPTVQGIHYGYTF.

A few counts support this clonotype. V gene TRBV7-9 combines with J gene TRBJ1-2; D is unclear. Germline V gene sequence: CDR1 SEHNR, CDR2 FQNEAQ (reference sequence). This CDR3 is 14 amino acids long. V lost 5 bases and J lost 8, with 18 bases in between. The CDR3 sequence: CASSPRMGSGGYTF. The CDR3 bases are TGTGCCAGCAGCCCCCGGATGGGCTCAGGCGGCTACACCTTC.

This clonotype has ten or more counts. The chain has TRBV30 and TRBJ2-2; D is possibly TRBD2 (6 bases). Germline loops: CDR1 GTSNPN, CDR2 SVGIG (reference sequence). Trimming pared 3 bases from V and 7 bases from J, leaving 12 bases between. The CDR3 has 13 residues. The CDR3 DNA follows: TGTGCCTGGAGCTACCAGGGAGGCGGGGAGCTGTTTTTT. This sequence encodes CAWSYQGGGELFF.

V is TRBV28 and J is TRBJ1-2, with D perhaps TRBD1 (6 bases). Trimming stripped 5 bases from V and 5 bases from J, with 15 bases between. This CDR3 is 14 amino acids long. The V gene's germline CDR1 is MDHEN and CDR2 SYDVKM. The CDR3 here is CASSTPGAGYGYTF. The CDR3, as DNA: TGTGCCAGCAGTACACCAGGGGCAGGTTATGGCTACACCTTC.

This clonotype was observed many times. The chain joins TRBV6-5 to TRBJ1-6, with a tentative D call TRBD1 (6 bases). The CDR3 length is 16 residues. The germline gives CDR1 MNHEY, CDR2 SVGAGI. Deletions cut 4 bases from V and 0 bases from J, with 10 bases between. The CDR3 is CASSLDRSSYNSPLHF. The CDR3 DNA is TGTGCCAGCAGTTTGGACAGAAGCTCCTATAATTCACCCCTCCACTTT.

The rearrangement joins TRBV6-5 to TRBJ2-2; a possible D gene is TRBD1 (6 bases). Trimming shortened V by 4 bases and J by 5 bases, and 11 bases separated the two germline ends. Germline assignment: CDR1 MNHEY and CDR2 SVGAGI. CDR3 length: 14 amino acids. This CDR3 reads CASSLCRGTGELFF. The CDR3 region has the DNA TGTGCCAGCAGTTTATGCAGGGGTACCGGGGAGCTGTTTTTT.

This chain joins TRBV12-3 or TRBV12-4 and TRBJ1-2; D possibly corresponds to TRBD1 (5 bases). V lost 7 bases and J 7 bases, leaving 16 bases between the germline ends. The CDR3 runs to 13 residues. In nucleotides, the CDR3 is TGTGCCAGCACCCAAACGAGCAGGGCTGGCTACACCTTC. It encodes CASTQTSRAGYTF.

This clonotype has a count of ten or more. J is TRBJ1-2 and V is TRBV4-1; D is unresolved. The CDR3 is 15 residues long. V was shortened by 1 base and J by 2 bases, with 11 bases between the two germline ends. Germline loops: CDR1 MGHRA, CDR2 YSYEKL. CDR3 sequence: CASSQVSSGNYGYTF. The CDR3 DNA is TGCGCCAGCAGCCAAGTTTCCTCCGGGAACTATGGCTACACCTTC.

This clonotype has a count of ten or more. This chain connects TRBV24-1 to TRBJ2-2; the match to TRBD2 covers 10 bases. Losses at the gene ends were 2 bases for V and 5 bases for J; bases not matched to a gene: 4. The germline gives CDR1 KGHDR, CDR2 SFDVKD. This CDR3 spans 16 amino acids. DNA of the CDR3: TGTGCCACCAGTGATTCTAGCGGGGGAGAAACCGGGGAGCTGTTTTTT. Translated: CATSDSSGGETGELFF.

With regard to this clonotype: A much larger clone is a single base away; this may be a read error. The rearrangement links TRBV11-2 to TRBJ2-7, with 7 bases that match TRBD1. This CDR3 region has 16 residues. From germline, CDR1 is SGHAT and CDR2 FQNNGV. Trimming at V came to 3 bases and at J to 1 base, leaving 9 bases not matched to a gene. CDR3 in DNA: TGTGCCAGCAGCTTCCTCCTCGGACAGGTTTCCTACGAGCAGTACTTC. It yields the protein CASSFLLGQVSYEQYF. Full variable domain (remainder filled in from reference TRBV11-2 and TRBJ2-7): EAGVAQSPRYKIIEKRQSVAFWCNPISGHATLYWYQQILGQGPKLLIQFQNNGVVDDSQLPKDRFSAERLKGVDSTLKIQPAKLEDSAVYLCASSFLLGQVSYEQYFGPGTRLTVT.

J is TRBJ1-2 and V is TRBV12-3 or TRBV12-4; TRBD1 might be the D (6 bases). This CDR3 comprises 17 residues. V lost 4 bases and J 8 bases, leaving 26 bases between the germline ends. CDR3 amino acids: CASSSQPGTLGAQGYTF. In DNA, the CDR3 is TGTGCCAGCAGTTCCCAACCGGGGACTTTGGGGGCGCAGGGCTACACCTTC.

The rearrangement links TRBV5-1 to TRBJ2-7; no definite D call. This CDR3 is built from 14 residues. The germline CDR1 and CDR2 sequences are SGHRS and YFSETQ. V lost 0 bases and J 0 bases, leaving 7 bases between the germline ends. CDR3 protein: CASSLVQSSYEQYF. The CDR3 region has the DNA TGCGCCAGCAGCTTGGTCCAGAGCTCCTACGAGCAGTACTTC.